A single sample is the source of the 14 T cell receptor beta chains below, sequenced in a study of blood T cell repertoires in COVID-19. The method was immunoSEQ multiplex PCR; TCRdb's version includes in-frame clones alone and lacks a portion of them. The sample records about 200,000 clones, about 85% being singletons. Sequencing was done on a sample of peripheral blood. The source is a woman between 35 and 50 years old with COVID-19, enrolled during active disease.

J is TRBJ1-5 and V is TRBV6-2 or TRBV6-3; D unresolved. Looked up from germline, CDR1 is MNHEY and CDR2 is SVGEGT. The CDR3 extends over 16 amino acids. Trimming cost V 5 bases and J 0 bases, with 14 bases left between them. CDR3 nucleotide sequence: TGTGCCAGCAGTAACCACAGAGCCTCTAGCAATCAGCCCCAGCATTTT. Its protein is CASSNHRASSNQPQHF.

Written as DNA, the CDR3 is TGTGCCTGGAGTAGATTGGCGGCCAATAGCAATCAGCCCCAGCATTTT. Residues: CAWSRLAANSNQPQHF. The chain couples TRBV30 to TRBJ1-5; D is unclear. Germline lookup yields CDR1 GTSNPN and CDR2 SVGIG (reference sequence). V gave up 2 bases and J gave up 0 bases, with 14 bases separating them. The CDR3 contains 16 residues.

The gene calls are TRBV11-2 and TRBJ2-7; 7 nucleotides match TRBD1. Germline CDR1 SGHAT, CDR2 FQNNGV. The CDR3 covers 12 residues. With 5 bases clipped from V and 4 bases from J, the junction kept 2 bases outside the gene matches. The CDR3 DNA sequence: TGTGCCAGCAGCCGCAGGGGGTACGAGCAGTACTTC. Residues: CASSRRGYEQYF. Full variable domain (outside the CDR3, taken from reference TRBV11-2 and TRBJ2-7): EAGVAQSPRYKIIEKRQSVAFWCNPISGHATLYWYQQILGQGPKLLIQFQNNGVVDDSQLPKDRFSAERLKGVDSTLKIQPAKLEDSAVYLCASSRRGYEQYFGPGTRLTVT.

This clone has a single count. In nucleotides, the CDR3 is TGTGCCAGCAGCTCCGGGACAGGTGGGGTGGGGCAGTACTTC. Amino acid sequence: CASSSGTGGVGQYF. The chain uses TRBV7-2 and TRBJ2-7; 8 positions agree with TRBD1. This CDR3 has 14 amino acids. Germline trimming cut 4 bases from V and 9 bases from J; bases unmatched to any gene: 11. CDR1 is SGHTA and CDR2 is FQGNSA in the germline V gene. Combining the CDR3 with reference TRBV7-2 and TRBJ2-7 gives the whole variable domain GAGVSQSPSNKVTEKGKDVELRCDPISGHTALYWYRQSLGQGLEFLIYFQGNSAPDKSGLPSDRFSAERTGGSVSTLTIQRTQQEDSAVYLCASSSGTGGVGQYFGPGTRLTVT.

This rearrangement joins TRBV7-3 to TRBJ1-3; the D is unclear. Deletions cut 2 bases from V and 2 bases from J, with 10 bases between. This CDR3 is built from 15 residues. The germline CDR1 and CDR2 sequences are SGHTA and FQGTGA. This CDR3 is CASSLGPDPGNTIYF. CDR3 nucleotide sequence: TGTGCCAGCAGCTTAGGTCCAGATCCTGGAAACACCATATATTTT.

V and J are TRBV5-4 and TRBJ2-7; perhaps TRBD1 as D (5 bases). The V and J ends lost 2 bases and 3 bases respectively, with 21 bases between them. Germline lookup yields CDR1 SGHNT and CDR2 YYREEE (reference sequence). The length of the CDR3 is 17 residues. The CDR3 DNA is TGTGCCAGCAGCTTTTCGATAGGGGTCGGTGCTGGCTACGAGCAGTACTTC. It codes for CASSFSIGVGAGYEQYF.

This rearrangement joins TRBV2 to TRBJ2-2; 7 bases are shared with TRBD2. The CDR3 loop spans 15 amino acids. Germline V lookup: CDR1 SNHLY, CDR2 FYNNEI. With 2 bases clipped from V and 5 bases from J, the junction kept 5 bases outside the gene matches. The DNA for the CDR3 is TGTGCCAGCAGTGAAAGGGCTAGCGGAACCGGGGAGCTGTTTTTT. Its protein product is CASSERASGTGELFF.

This clone has just one count. This sequence joins TRBV19 and TRBJ2-3; 11 nucleotides match TRBD2. CDR3 length: 13 amino acids. The germline gives CDR1 LNHDA, CDR2 SQIVND (reference sequence). Trimming removed 3 bases from V and 10 bases from J; junction bases left unmatched: 3. The chain's CDR3 is CASSILAGGPQYF. The DNA for the CDR3 is TGTGCCAGTAGTATCCTAGCGGGAGGTCCGCAGTATTTT. The whole variable domain, remainder taken from reference TRBV19 and TRBJ2-3, is DGGITQSPKYLFRKEGQNVTLSCEQNLNHDAMYWYRQDPGQGLRLIYYSQIVNDFQKGDIAEGYSVSREKKESFPLTVTSAQKNPTAFYLCASSILAGGPQYFGPGTRLTVL.

V usage is TRBV18 and J usage is TRBJ2-1; 12 positions match TRBD2. Per germline, CDR1 KGHSH and CDR2 LQKENI. The trim removed 5 bases at V and 6 bases at J, leaving 5 bases unmatched. CDR3 length: 15 residues. The CDR3 sequence: CASSSGLAGFNEQFF. DNA of the CDR3: TGTGCCAGCTCATCGGGACTAGCGGGTTTCAATGAGCAGTTCTTC.

The chain has TRBV6-5 and TRBJ1-4; D call uncertain. Germline lookup yields CDR1 MNHEY and CDR2 SVGAGI. The CDR3 extends over 13 amino acids. CDR3 residues: CVSKTATNEKLFF. In DNA, the CDR3 is TGTGTTTCAAAAACTGCAACTAATGAAAAACTGTTTTTT.

V and J are TRBV14 and TRBJ2-1; TRBD2 agrees at 16 bases. CDR1 is SGHDN, CDR2 FVKESK, per germline. The junction had 10 bases not matched to a gene; V was cut back by 9 bases and J by 8 bases. This CDR3 region has 16 residues. The DNA for the CDR3 is TGTGCCAGAGGGACTAGCGGGAGGGCCTCGGGGGATGAGCAGTTCTTC. Protein: CARGTSGRASGDEQFF.

This clone was recorded a few times. The rearrangement uses TRBV15 and TRBJ2-7; 8 bases align to TRBD1. The J segment lost 2 bases and the V segment lost 0 bases, leaving 3 bases of the junction unmatched. This CDR3 spans 15 amino acids. Looked up from germline, CDR1 is LNHNV and CDR2 is YYDKDF (reference sequence). For the CDR3, the DNA is TGTGCCACCAGCAGAGATCAGGGGGCCCCCTACGAGCAGTACTTC. Translating it yields CATSRDQGAPYEQYF.

A few counts support this clone. The chain carries TRBV12-3 or TRBV12-4 and TRBJ2-3; D gene ambiguous. This CDR3 is 12 amino acids long. With 4 bases removed from V and 2 bases from J, the gap between germline ends came to 4 bases. The DNA for the CDR3 is TGTGCCAGCAGTTCCTCCACAGATACGCAGTATTTT. This sequence encodes CASSSSTDTQYF.

The J gene is TRBJ1-2, the V gene TRBV10-2; D unclear. Germline-derived CDR1 and CDR2 are WSHSY and SAAADI. V lost 6 bases and J lost 1, with 6 bases in between. This CDR3 is built from 12 residues. CDR3 region: CASRRDNYGYTF. CDR3 DNA: TGCGCCAGCAGGAGGGATAACTATGGCTACACCTTC.